A selection of T cell receptor beta chains follows, all from one sample in a study of cytotoxic CD8 clonotypes in ibrutinib-treated CLL. Assay used: immunoSEQ multiplex PCR; TCRdb lists only in-frame clones, some missing. The sample carries about 92,000 clones, roughly three quarters recorded once. Specimen: PBMCs, collected after 24 months of ibrutinib treatment. Receptors were obtained from a human donor with chronic lymphocytic leukemia. CDR3s include the opening cysteine and the closing phenylalanine or tryptophan. A D gene is named only where the DNA matches it firmly. Clone size is stated in some rows and not others, as once, few, many or a class when expanded.

>TRBJ1-2|NA|NA|TRBV5-5|15
CASSQDTGRDYGYTF
TGTGCCAGCAGCCAAGATACGGGAAGGGACTATGGCTACACCTTC
>TRBJ2-1|NA|NA|TRBV6-1|13
CASGTATYNEQFF
TGTGCCAGCGGGACGGCTACTTACAATGAGCAGTTCTTC
>TRBJ2-2|NA|NA|TRBV7-2|13
CASRIFAAGELFF
TGTGCCAGCAGGATATTTGCCGCCGGGGAGCTGTTTTTT
>TRBJ1-2|NA|NA|TRBV20-1|11
CSSGDQVGYTF
TGCAGTTCAGGGGATCAGGTTGGCTACACCTTC
>TRBJ2-5|NA|NA|TRBV9|15
CASSVAPDQKETQYF
TGTGCCAGCAGCGTAGCTCCCGACCAAAAAGAGACCCAGTACTTC
>TRBJ2-1|NA|TRBD2|TRBV7-3|16
CASSPTSGRRGNEQFF
TGTGCCAGCAGCCCGACTAGCGGGAGGCGTGGCAACGAGCAGTTCTTC
>TRBJ2-2|NA|TRBD1|TRBV10-2|15
CASRAGQGASGELFF
TGCGCCAGCAGGGCGGGACAGGGGGCATCCGGGGAGCTGTTTTTT
>TRBJ2-2|NA|NA|TRBV30|13
CAWSVTRTGELFF
TGTGCCTGGAGTGTGACCCGTACCGGGGAGCTGTTTTTT
>TRBJ1-1|NA|NA|TRBV10-3|15
CAISESREGGTEAFF
TGTGCCATCAGTGAGTCGAGGGAGGGAGGCACTGAAGCTTTCTTT
>TRBJ2-7|NA|TRBD1|TRBV6-5|15
CASTQQGPFSYEQYF
TGTGCCAGCACCCAACAGGGGCCTTTCTCCTACGAGCAGTACTTC
>TRBJ2-1|NA|NA|TRBV10-1|15
CASSGRGVTYNEQFF
TGCGCCAGCAGTGGTAGGGGGGTTACCTACAATGAGCAGTTCTTC
>TRBJ1-5|few|NA|TRBV28|12
CASGWGNQPQHF
TGTGCCAGCGGTTGGGGCAATCAGCCCCAGCATTTT
>TRBJ2-3|once|TRBD2|TRBV7-2|17
CASSPRTSGVSTDTQYF
TGTGCCAGCAGCCCGCGGACTAGCGGGGTAAGCACAGATACGCAGTATTTT